This T cell receptor beta chain was profiled in a study of T cells in Graves' hyperthyroidism and ophthalmopathy. The CDR3 runs 16 residues. With 3 bases clipped from V and 7 bases from J, the junction kept 11 bases outside the gene matches. Germline V gene data show CDR1 as SGHDN and CDR2 as FVKESK. RNA transcripts served as the template for amplifying TCR beta CDR3 regions. Primed by the HTBI set, a first-round RT-PCR was run on the TCR CDR3. TCRdb re-analysed the multiplex PCR reads in MiXCR, keeping a single row per CDR3 protein. The table includes hundreds of thousands of distinct CDR3 sequences, roughly 16% detected once. This clonotype was counted many times.

Source material: blood. The receptor was isolated from a woman aged 30 to 39 with Graves' hyperthyroidism. The J gene is TRBJ2-1, the V gene TRBV14; 8 nucleotides align to TRBD2. The CDR3 is CASSHNSGVLRNEQFF. CDR3 bases: TGTGCCAGCAGCCACAATAGCGGGGTTTTGAGGAATGAGCAGTTCTTC.